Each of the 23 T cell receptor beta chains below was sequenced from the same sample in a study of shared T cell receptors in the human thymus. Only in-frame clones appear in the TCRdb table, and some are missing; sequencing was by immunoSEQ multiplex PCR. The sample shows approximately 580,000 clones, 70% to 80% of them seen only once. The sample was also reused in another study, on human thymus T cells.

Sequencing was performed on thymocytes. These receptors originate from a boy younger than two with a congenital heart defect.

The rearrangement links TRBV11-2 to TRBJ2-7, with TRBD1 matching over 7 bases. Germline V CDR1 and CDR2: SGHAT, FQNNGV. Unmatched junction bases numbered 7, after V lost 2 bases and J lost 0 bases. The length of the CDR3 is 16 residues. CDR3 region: CASSLFTGTASYEQYF. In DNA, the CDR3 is TGTGCCAGCAGCTTATTTACCGGGACAGCCTCCTACGAGCAGTACTTC.

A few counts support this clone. CDR3 in amino acids: CASSLGDTTGELFF. The CDR3, as DNA: TGCGCCAGCAGCTTGGGGGACACCACCGGGGAGCTGTTTTTT. V usage is TRBV5-1 and J usage is TRBJ2-2, with D possibly TRBD1 on 6 matching bases. The CDR3 is 14 residues long. Germline values: CDR1 SGHRS, CDR2 YFSETQ. Trimming removed 0 bases from V and 4 bases from J, with 7 bases in between.

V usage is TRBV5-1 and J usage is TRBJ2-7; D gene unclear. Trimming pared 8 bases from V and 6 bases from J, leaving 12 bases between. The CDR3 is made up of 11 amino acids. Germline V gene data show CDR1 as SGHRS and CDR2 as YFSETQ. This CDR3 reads CASRSPGEQYF. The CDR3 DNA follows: TGCGCCAGTCGGTCGCCGGGCGAGCAGTACTTC.

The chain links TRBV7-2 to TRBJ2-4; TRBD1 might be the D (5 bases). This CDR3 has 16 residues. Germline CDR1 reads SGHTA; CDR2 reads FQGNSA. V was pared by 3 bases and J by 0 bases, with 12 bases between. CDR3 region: CASSFPSGLAKNIQYF. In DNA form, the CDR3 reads TGTGCCAGCAGCTTCCCGTCAGGGTTAGCCAAAAACATTCAGTACTTC.

CDR3 DNA sequence: TGTGCCAGCGACAGGTTGAACACTGAAGCTTTCTTT. Amino acids: CASDRLNTEAFF. The chain uses TRBV6-1 and TRBJ1-1, with D maybe TRBD1 (6 bases). Germline CDR1 is MNHNS and CDR2 is SASEGT. The V end lost 8 bases, the J end lost 0 bases, and 7 bases lay between the germline ends. The CDR3 loop spans 12 amino acids.

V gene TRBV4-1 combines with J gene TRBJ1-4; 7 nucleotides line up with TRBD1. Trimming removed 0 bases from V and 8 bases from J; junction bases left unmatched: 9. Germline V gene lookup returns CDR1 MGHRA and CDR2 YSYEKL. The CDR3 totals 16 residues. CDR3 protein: CASSQDENRGGEKLFF. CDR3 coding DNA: TGCGCCAGCAGCCAAGATGAGAACAGGGGCGGGGAAAAACTGTTTTTT.

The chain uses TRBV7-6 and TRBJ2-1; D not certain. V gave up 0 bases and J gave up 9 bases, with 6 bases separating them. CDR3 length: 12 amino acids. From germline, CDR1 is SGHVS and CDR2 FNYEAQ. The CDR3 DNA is TGTGCCAGCAGCTTAGCAGCTACTGAGCAGTTCTTC. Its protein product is CASSLAATEQFF.

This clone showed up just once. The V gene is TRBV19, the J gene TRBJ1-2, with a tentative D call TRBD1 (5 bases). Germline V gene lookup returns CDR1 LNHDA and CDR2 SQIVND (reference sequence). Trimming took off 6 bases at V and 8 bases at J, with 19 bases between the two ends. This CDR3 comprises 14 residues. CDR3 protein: CASRKNTGLSGYTF. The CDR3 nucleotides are TGTGCCAGTAGGAAGAATACAGGCCTCTCCGGCTACACCTTC. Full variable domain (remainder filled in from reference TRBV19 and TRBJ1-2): DGGITQSPKYLFRKEGQNVTLSCEQNLNHDAMYWYRQDPGQGLRLIYYSQIVNDFQKGDIAEGYSVSREKKESFPLTVTSAQKNPTAFYLCASRKNTGLSGYTFGSGTRLTVV.

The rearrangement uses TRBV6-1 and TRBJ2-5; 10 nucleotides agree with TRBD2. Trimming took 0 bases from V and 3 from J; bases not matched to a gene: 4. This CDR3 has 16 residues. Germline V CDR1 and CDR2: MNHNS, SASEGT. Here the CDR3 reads CASSEALGLAEETQYF. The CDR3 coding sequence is TGTGCCAGCAGTGAAGCCCTTGGACTAGCGGAAGAGACCCAGTACTTC.

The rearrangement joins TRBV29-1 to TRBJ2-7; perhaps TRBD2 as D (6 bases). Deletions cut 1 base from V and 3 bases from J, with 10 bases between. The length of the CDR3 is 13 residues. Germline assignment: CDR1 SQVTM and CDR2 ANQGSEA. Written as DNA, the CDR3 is TGCAGCGTTGAAGTGGGGACTCACTACGAGCAGTACTTC. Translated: CSVEVGTHYEQYF.

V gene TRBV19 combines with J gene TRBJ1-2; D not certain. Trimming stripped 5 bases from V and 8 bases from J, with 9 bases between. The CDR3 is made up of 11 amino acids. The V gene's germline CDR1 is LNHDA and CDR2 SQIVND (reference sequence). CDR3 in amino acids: CASSVGRGYTF. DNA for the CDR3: TGTGCCAGTAGTGTTGGGAGAGGCTACACCTTC.

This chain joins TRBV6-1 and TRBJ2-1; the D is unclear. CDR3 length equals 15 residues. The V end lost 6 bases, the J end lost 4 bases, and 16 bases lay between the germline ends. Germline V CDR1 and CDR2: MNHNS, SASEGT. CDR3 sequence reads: CASSPPALVYNEQFF. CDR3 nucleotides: TGTGCCAGCAGCCCACCCGCTTTAGTTTACAATGAGCAGTTCTTC.

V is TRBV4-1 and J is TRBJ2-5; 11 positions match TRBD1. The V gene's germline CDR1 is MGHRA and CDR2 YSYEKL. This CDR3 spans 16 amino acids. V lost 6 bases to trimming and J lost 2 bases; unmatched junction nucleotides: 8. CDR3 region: CASSLFRDRGQETQYF. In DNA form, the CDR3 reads TGCGCCAGCAGTTTATTCCGGGACAGGGGGCAAGAGACCCAGTACTTC.

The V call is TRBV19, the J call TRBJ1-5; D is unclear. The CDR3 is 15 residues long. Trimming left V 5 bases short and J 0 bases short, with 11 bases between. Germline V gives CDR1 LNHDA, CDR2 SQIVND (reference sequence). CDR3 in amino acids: CASSLRRGSNQPQHF. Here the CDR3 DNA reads TGTGCCAGTAGTCTCCGTCGGGGTAGCAATCAGCCCCAGCATTTT.

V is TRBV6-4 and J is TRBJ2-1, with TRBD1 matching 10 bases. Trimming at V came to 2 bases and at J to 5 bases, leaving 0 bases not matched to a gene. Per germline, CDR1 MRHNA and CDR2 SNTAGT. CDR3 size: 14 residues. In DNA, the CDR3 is TGTGCCAGCAGTGACGGGACAGGGGACAATGAGCAGTTCTTC. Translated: CASSDGTGDNEQFF.

The CDR3 spells CASSKVPGVQETQYF. The CDR3, as DNA: TGTGCCAGCAGCAAAGTGCCGGGGGTCCAGGAGACCCAGTACTTC. The chain links TRBV21-1 to TRBJ2-5; TRBD2 was called by the table and not checked on the DNA. TRBV21-1 is an annotated pseudogene. The CDR3 sequence is 15 residues long.

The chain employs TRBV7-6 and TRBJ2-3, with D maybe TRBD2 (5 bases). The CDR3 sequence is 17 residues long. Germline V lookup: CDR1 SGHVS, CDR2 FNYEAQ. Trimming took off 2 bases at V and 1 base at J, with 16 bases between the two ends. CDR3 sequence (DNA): TGTGCCAGCAGCTTATCGCCAGCGGAGAGACGCACAGATACGCAGTATTTT. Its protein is CASSLSPAERRTDTQYF.

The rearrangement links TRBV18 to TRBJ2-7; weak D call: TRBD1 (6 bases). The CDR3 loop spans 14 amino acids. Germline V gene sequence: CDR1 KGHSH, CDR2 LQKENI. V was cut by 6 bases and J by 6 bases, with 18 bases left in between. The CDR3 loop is CASSHTGPVSEQYF. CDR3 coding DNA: TGTGCCAGCTCCCACACAGGGCCGGTATCCGAGCAGTACTTC.

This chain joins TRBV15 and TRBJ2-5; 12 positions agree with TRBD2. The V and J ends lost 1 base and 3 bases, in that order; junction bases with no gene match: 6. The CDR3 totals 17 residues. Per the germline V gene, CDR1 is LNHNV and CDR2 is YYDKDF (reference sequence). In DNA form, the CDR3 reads TGTGCCACCAGCAGAGTGGGTGCTAGCGGGAGGGAAGAGACCCAGTACTTC. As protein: CATSRVGASGREETQYF.

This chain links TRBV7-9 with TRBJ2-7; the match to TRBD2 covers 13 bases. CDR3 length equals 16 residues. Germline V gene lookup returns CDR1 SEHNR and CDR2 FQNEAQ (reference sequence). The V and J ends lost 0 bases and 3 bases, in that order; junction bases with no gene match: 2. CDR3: CASSLARTSGSYEQYF. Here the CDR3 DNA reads TGTGCCAGCAGCTTAGCCCGGACTAGCGGGAGCTACGAGCAGTACTTC.

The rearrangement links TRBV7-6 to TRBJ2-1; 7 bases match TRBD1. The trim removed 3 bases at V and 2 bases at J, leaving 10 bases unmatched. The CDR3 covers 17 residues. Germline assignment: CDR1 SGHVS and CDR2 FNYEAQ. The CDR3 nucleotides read TGTGCCAGCAGCTTTGAGGTCCGACAGGGTCCCTACAATGAGCAGTTCTTC. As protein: CASSFEVRQGPYNEQFF.

The CDR3 protein is CSANYRDGYTF. CDR3 DNA: TGCAGTGCGAACTACAGGGATGGCTACACCTTC. The genes are TRBV20-1 and TRBJ1-2; D possibly corresponds to TRBD1 (6 bases). With 6 bases removed from V and 6 bases from J, the gap between germline ends came to 11 bases. Germline V gives CDR1 DFQATT, CDR2 SNEGSKA (reference sequence). CDR3 length: 11 residues.

The CDR3, as DNA: TGTGCCAGCAGTTTGAGGCAGTTCCTTAACTATGGCTACACCTTC. Amino acid sequence: CASSLRQFLNYGYTF. The chain links TRBV28 to TRBJ1-2; D call uncertain. Trimming removed 3 bases at V and 1 base at J, with 12 bases between. The length of the CDR3 is 15 residues. From germline, CDR1 is MDHEN and CDR2 SYDVKM.